Below, one TCR beta chain is given with its context. The target antigen is unknown. The data belong to a study of PD-L1 blockade in urothelial cancer. Background on the study: Beginning in about 2014, patients received atezolizumab, given as 1,200 mg intravenously every 3 weeks. Median blood clonality was roughly 0.088, with 75,000 to 90,000 unique TCRs. Study-level points and caveats: Having blood TCR clonality under the median before treatment predicted better survival.

Clones were read by immunoSEQ multiplex PCR, and TCRdb kept only the in-frame ones, dropping some. The sample carries 98,000 or so clones, around 87% recorded once. The time point denotes: pretreatment peripheral blood. The specimen was PBMCs, collected around atezolizumab (anti-PD-L1) treatment. This TCR was recovered from a man aged 55 to 69 with urothelial cancer.

The CDR3 loop is CASSYPSGSYEQYF. The CDR3 nucleotides read TGTGCCAGCAGTTACCCTAGCGGGAGCTACGAGCAGTACTTC. The chain employs TRBV6-6 and TRBJ2-7, with 10 positions matching TRBD2. The V gene's germline CDR1 is MNHNY and CDR2 SVGAGI (reference sequence). The CDR3 runs 14 residues. V lost 2 bases and J lost 3; bases outside the gene matches: 1.